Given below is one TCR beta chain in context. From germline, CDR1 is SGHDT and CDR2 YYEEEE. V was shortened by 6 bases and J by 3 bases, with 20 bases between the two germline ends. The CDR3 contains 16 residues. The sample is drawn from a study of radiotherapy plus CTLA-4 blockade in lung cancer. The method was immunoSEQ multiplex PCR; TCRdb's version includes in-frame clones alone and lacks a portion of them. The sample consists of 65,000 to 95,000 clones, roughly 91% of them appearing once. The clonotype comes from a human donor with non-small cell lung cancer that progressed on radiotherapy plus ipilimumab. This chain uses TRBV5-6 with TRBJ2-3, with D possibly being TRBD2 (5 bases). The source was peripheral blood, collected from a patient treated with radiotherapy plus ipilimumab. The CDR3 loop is CASTPGRAVGTDTQYF. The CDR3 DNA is TGTGCCAGCACCCCCGGGCGGGCCGTGGGGACAGATACGCAGTATTTT.